This entry lists 9 T cell receptor beta chains sequenced from one sample in a study of blood T cell repertoires in COVID-19. Clones were read by immunoSEQ multiplex PCR, and TCRdb kept only the in-frame ones, dropping some. The table shows over 200,000 clones, with more than 80% occurring only once. The sample taken for sequencing was peripheral blood. The receptors come from a man in his thirties or forties with COVID-19, enrolled during active disease.

This rearrangement joins TRBV25-1 to TRBJ1-4, with D possibly being TRBD1 (6 bases). The CDR3 runs 16 residues. With 3 bases removed from V and 7 bases from J, the gap between germline ends came to 18 bases. Germline CDR1 and CDR2: MGHDK and SYGVNS. The CDR3 is CASSETYGGRVEKLFF. Here the CDR3 DNA reads TGTGCCAGCAGTGAGACGTACGGGGGGCGAGTTGAAAAACTGTTTTTT. Supplemented by reference TRBV25-1 and TRBJ1-4, the full variable domain reads EADIYQTPRYLVIGTGKKITLECSQTMGHDKMYWYQQDPGMELHLIHYSYGVNSTEKGDLSSESTVSRIRTEHFPLTLESARPSHTSQYLCASSETYGGRVEKLFFGSGTQLSVL.

CDR3 DNA sequence: TGTGCCAGCAGCCCCAGGGGCTGGGCTAATTCACCCCTCCACTTT. As protein: CASSPRGWANSPLHF. The gene calls are TRBV6-6 and TRBJ1-6; the D gene is possibly TRBD1 (6 bases). The germline CDR1 and CDR2 sequences are MNHNY and SVGAGI (reference sequence). The CDR3 length is 15 residues. Trimming pared 6 bases from V and 6 bases from J, leaving 15 bases between.

The V call is TRBV27, the J call TRBJ2-7; D perhaps matches TRBD1 (5 bases). Germline CDR1 and CDR2: MNHEY and SMNVEV (reference sequence). Trimming shortened V by 3 bases and J by 3 bases, and 9 bases separated the two germline ends. This CDR3 is built from 13 residues. Here the CDR3 reads CASSFVDSYEQYF. The DNA for the CDR3 is TGTGCCAGCAGTTTCGTTGACAGCTACGAGCAGTACTTC.

The V gene is TRBV11-2, the J gene TRBJ2-1; TRBD2 matches 10 bases. The CDR3 sequence is 14 residues long. Germline assignment: CDR1 SGHAT and CDR2 FQNNGV. V gave up 8 bases and J gave up 11 bases; unmatched junction bases: 12. CDR3 DNA sequence: TGTGCCAGCGCGACCGGGACTAGCGCCCTACAGCAGTTCTTC. Translating it yields CASATGTSALQQFF. The full variable domain, in which reference TRBV11-2 and TRBJ2-1 provide the parts outside the CDR3, is EAGVAQSPRYKIIEKRQSVAFWCNPISGHATLYWYQQILGQGPKLLIQFQNNGVVDDSQLPKDRFSAERLKGVDSTLKIQPAKLEDSAVYLCASATGTSALQQFFGPGTRLTVL.

The V and J genes are TRBV19 and TRBJ1-1; D uncertain. Germline V lookup: CDR1 LNHDA, CDR2 SQIVND (reference sequence). This CDR3 is built from 14 residues. Deletions cut 5 bases from V and 2 bases from J, with 12 bases between. The CDR3 spells CASSWGAGNTEAFF. Written as DNA, the CDR3 is TGTGCCAGTAGTTGGGGAGCCGGAAACACTGAAGCTTTCTTT. Full variable domain (rest looked up from reference TRBV19 and TRBJ1-1): DGGITQSPKYLFRKEGQNVTLSCEQNLNHDAMYWYRQDPGQGLRLIYYSQIVNDFQKGDIAEGYSVSREKKESFPLTVTSAQKNPTAFYLCASSWGAGNTEAFFGQGTRLTVV.

CDR3 sequence reads: CASSVRDTYGYTF. The CDR3 nucleotides are TGTGCCAGCAGCGTCCGGGACACCTATGGCTACACCTTC. This chain joins TRBV5-6 and TRBJ1-2; D might be TRBD1 (6 bases). The CDR3 consists of 13 residues. The germline V gene encodes CDR1 SGHDT and CDR2 YYEEEE. Deletions cut 4 bases from V and 4 bases from J, with 11 bases between.

The chain couples TRBV15 to TRBJ1-2; 7 bases agree with TRBD1. The CDR3 covers 15 residues. The V gene's germline CDR1 is LNHNV and CDR2 YYDKDF (reference sequence). J was trimmed by 2 bases and V by 1 base; bases with no gene match: 4. The DNA for the CDR3 is TGTGCCACCAGCAGAGTGTCGACAGGGAACTATGGCTACACCTTC. Translated, it gives CATSRVSTGNYGYTF.

The rearrangement joins TRBV19 to TRBJ1-2; 7 bases are a match to TRBD1. Germline-derived CDR1 and CDR2 are LNHDA and SQIVND (reference sequence). V was clipped by 7 bases and J by 8 bases; unmatched bases: 7. The CDR3 is 12 amino acids. For the CDR3, the DNA is TGTGCCAGTACGGGACAGATAAAAGGCTACACCTTC. It specifies CASTGQIKGYTF. The variable domain in full, completed from reference TRBV19 and TRBJ1-2, reads DGGITQSPKYLFRKEGQNVTLSCEQNLNHDAMYWYRQDPGQGLRLIYYSQIVNDFQKGDIAEGYSVSREKKESFPLTVTSAQKNPTAFYLCASTGQIKGYTFGSGTRLTVV.

This clone appeared a single time. V gene TRBV18 combines with J gene TRBJ2-1; 8 bases align to TRBD2. Germline CDR1 and CDR2: KGHSH and LQKENI. With V trimmed by 2 bases and J by 4 bases, 7 bases remained unmatched. This CDR3 contains 16 residues. CDR3 nucleotides: TGTGCCAGCTCACCAGACGGGAGGGCCTATTACAATGAGCAGTTCTTC. Translating gives CASSPDGRAYYNEQFF.